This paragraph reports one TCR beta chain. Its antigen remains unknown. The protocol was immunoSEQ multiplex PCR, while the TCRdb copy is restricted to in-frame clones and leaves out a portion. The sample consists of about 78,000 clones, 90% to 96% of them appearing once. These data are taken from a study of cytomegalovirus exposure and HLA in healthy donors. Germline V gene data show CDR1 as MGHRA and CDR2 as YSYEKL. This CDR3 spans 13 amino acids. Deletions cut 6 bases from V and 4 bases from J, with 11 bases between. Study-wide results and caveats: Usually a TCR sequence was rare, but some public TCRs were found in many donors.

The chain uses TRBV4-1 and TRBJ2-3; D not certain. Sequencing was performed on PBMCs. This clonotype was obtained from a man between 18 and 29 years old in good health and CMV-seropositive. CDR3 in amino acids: CASSLSIADTQYF. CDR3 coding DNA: TGCGCCAGCAGTCTCTCTATTGCAGATACGCAGTATTTT.